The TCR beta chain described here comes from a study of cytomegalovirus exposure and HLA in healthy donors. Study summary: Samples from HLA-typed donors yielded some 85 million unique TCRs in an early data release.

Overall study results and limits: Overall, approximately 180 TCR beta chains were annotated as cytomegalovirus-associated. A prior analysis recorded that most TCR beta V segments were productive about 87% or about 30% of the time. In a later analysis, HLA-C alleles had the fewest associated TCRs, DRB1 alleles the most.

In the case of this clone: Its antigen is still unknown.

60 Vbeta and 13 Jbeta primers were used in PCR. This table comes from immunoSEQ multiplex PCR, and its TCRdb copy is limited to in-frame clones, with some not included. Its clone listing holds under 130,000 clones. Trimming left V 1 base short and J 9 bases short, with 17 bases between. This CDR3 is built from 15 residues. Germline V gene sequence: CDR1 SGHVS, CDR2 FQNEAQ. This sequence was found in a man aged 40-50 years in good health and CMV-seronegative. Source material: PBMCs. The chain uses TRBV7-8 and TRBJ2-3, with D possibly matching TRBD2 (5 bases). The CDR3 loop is CASSLGPDYRYTQYF. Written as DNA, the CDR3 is TGTGCCAGCAGCTTAGGGCCTGACTACCGTTACACGCAGTATTTT.